Following are 30 T cell receptor beta chains from one sample sequenced in a study of blood T cell repertoires in COVID-19. Produced via immunoSEQ multiplex PCR; TCRdb's table is partial and in-frame only. The sample contains 200,000 to 250,000 clones, roughly 90% of which appear only once. The sequencing sample was made of PBMCs or T cells enriched from blood (not recorded which). These receptors all stem from a man aged 30 to 45 who had been exposed to COVID-19.

This sequence joins TRBV6-4 and TRBJ1-2; D perhaps matches TRBD1 (5 bases). V lost 0 bases and J 8 bases, leaving 16 bases between the germline ends. The CDR3 totals 15 residues. CDR1 MRHNA and CDR2 SNTAGT come from the germline V gene. CDR3 sequence: CASSDSGGPREGYTF. In DNA form, the CDR3 reads TGTGCCAGCAGTGACTCGGGGGGACCGAGGGAGGGCTACACCTTC.

The chain links TRBV7-2 to TRBJ1-1; no reliable D call. Germline assignment: CDR1 SGHTA and CDR2 FQGNSA. V was pared by 3 bases and J by 5 bases, with 7 bases between. This CDR3 has 12 amino acids. In DNA, the CDR3 is TGTGCCAGCAGCTTTCTCGGGACTGAAGCTTTCTTT. Protein product: CASSFLGTEAFF.

This clone occurred once. This chain joins TRBV5-6 and TRBJ2-3; 8 bases match TRBD2. Unmatched junction bases numbered 6, after V lost 1 base and J lost 2 bases. The CDR3 spans 16 residues. The germline gives CDR1 SGHDT, CDR2 YYEEEE. CDR3 sequence reads: CASSLMSGGFTDTQYF. In nucleotides, the CDR3 is TGTGCCAGCAGCTTGATGAGCGGGGGATTCACAGATACGCAGTATTTT.

The gene calls are TRBV2 and TRBJ1-1; D might be TRBD1 (5 bases). This CDR3 has 12 amino acids. V shed 6 bases and J shed 10 bases, with 15 bases lying between them. The germline V gene encodes CDR1 SNHLY and CDR2 FYNNEI. The CDR3 sequence: CASRELRAVAFF. For the CDR3, the DNA is TGTGCCAGCAGAGAACTCAGGGCGGTAGCTTTCTTT.

The J gene is TRBJ1-1, the V gene TRBV10-3, with TRBD1 matching 7 bases. CDR1 is ENHRY and CDR2 is SYGVKD in the germline V gene. The CDR3 covers 15 residues. The junction had 10 bases not matched to a gene; V was cut back by 4 bases and J by 5 bases. CDR3 DNA sequence: TGTGCCATCAGTGCCGTCGACAGGGATGGAACTGAAGCTTTCTTT. Its protein is CAISAVDRDGTEAFF.

This chain uses TRBV5-4 with TRBJ2-5; D gene unclear. CDR1 SGHNT and CDR2 YYREEE come from the germline V gene (reference sequence). The CDR3 consists of 11 residues. The V and J ends lost 0 bases and 7 bases respectively, with 4 bases between them. CDR3 in DNA: TGTGCCAGCAGCTTGGGAGGGACCCAGTACTTC. Its protein product is CASSLGGTQYF.

The V gene is TRBV7-9, the J gene TRBJ1-2, with a weak D call TRBD1 (6 bases). The CDR3 contains 14 residues. Germline loops: CDR1 SEHNR, CDR2 FQNEAQ (reference sequence). Between the trimmed V and J ends, which lost 1 base and 8 bases, there was a span of 14 bases. CDR3 region: CASSLGQAMEGYTF. The CDR3 bases are TGTGCCAGCAGCTTAGGACAGGCGATGGAAGGCTACACCTTC.

A single count supports this clone. As DNA, the CDR3 is TGCGCCAGCAGCCCACGGGACTATTACAATGAGCAGTTCTTC. Its protein is CASSPRDYYNEQFF. The rearrangement links TRBV4-1 to TRBJ2-1, with 7 bases fitting TRBD2. The V and J ends lost 4 bases and 4 bases, in that order; junction bases with no gene match: 4. Germline V gene data show CDR1 as MGHRA and CDR2 as YSYEKL. The CDR3 totals 14 residues.

The rearrangement uses TRBV18 and TRBJ1-1; D is uncertain. The CDR3 is 16 residues long. Germline V gene data show CDR1 as KGHSH and CDR2 as LQKENI. The V end was cut by 1 base, the J end by 1 base, with 13 bases between. The CDR3 nucleotides are TGTGCCAGCTCACCACTTCCTATGGTTGGGAACACTGAAGCTTTCTTT. Translated, it gives CASSPLPMVGNTEAFF.

The rearrangement links TRBV7-9 to TRBJ1-1; D remains ambiguous. This CDR3 is built from 11 residues. Germline-derived CDR1 and CDR2 are SEHNR and FQNEAQ (reference sequence). Trimming took 11 bases from V and 1 from J, leaving 8 bases between them. The CDR3 is CASGENTEAFF. CDR3 in DNA: TGTGCCTCGGGTGAGAACACTGAAGCTTTCTTT.

The chain links TRBV4-3 to TRBJ2-1; the match to TRBD2 covers 16 bases. The CDR3 runs to 18 residues. V shed 4 bases, J shed 2 bases, and the junction held 5 bases outside the gene matches. The germline V gene encodes CDR1 LGHNA and CDR2 YSLEER. The CDR3 nucleotides read TGCGCCAGCAGCCCCGGGACTAGCGGGGGGGATACCTACAATGAGCAGTTCTTC. The encoded protein is CASSPGTSGGDTYNEQFF.

The CDR3 sequence is CAITAGSDQPQHF. The CDR3 nucleotides read TGTGCCATCACGGCAGGGTCAGATCAGCCCCAGCATTTT. The chain carries TRBV10-3 and TRBJ1-5; D might be TRBD1 (5 bases). Germline CDR1 reads ENHRY; CDR2 reads SYGVKD. The CDR3 sequence is 13 residues long. Trimming took off 7 bases at V and 5 bases at J, with 12 bases between the two ends.

The CDR3 spells CATTEGREVDTEAFF. DNA for the CDR3: TGTGCCACCACCGAGGGTAGGGAGGTTGACACTGAAGCTTTCTTT. This chain joins TRBV6-5 and TRBJ1-1, with D hard to call. Germline V CDR1 and CDR2: MNHEY, SVGAGI. The V end lost 10 bases, the J end lost 3 bases, and 21 bases lay between the germline ends. CDR3 length: 15 residues.

The chain couples TRBV28 to TRBJ1-6; a weak D match, TRBD1 (5 bases). With 2 bases removed from V and 7 bases from J, the gap between germline ends came to 12 bases. There are 15 residues in the CDR3. Germline assignment: CDR1 MDHEN and CDR2 SYDVKM. The CDR3: CASSLDGARNSPLHF. CDR3 sequence (DNA): TGTGCCAGCAGTTTAGATGGGGCGAGAAATTCACCCCTCCACTTT.

The J gene is TRBJ1-5, the V gene TRBV30; a weak D match, TRBD1 (6 bases). This CDR3 has 15 residues. CDR1 and CDR2 from the germline V gene are GTSNPN and SVGIG (reference sequence). Deletions cut 2 bases from V and 4 bases from J, with 15 bases between. The chain's CDR3 is CAWSTQDRLNQPQHF. The CDR3 coding sequence is TGTGCCTGGAGTACCCAAGACAGGCTAAATCAGCCCCAGCATTTT.

The chain couples TRBV3-1 (or the pseudogene TRBV3-2) to TRBJ2-1, with TRBD1 as a possible D gene (7 bases). The ends were cut back, 1 base at V and 7 bases at J, with 14 bases in the middle. The CDR3 extends over 15 amino acids. Per the germline V gene, CDR1 is LGHDT and CDR2 is YNNKEL (reference sequence). The CDR3 region has the DNA TGTGCCAGCAGCCAAGGCAGGGGGGAAGTAAATGAGCAGTTCTTC. Its protein is CASSQGRGEVNEQFF.

This chain uses TRBV6-2 or TRBV6-3 with TRBJ2-7; tentative D call: TRBD1 (5 bases). V lost 0 bases and J 6 bases, leaving 12 bases between the germline ends. Per the germline V gene, CDR1 is MNHEY and CDR2 is SVGEGT. There are 14 residues in the CDR3. CDR3 nucleotides: TGTGCCAGCAGTTACTCCGCAGGGTTGGCCGAGCAGTACTTC. Amino acid sequence: CASSYSAGLAEQYF.

This sequence joins TRBV27 and TRBJ2-4, with D unclear. The CDR3 covers 16 residues. V lost 5 bases and J lost 0, with 14 bases in between. Germline V lookup: CDR1 MNHEY, CDR2 SMNVEV (reference sequence). The CDR3 coding sequence is TGTGCCAGCAGTGAGTGGGCCCCACTAGCCAAAAACATTCAGTACTTC. As protein: CASSEWAPLAKNIQYF.

The chain uses TRBV10-3 and TRBJ2-2; 9 bases are shared with TRBD1. V shed 5 bases, J shed 6 bases, and the junction held 10 bases outside the gene matches. The CDR3 has 16 residues. Germline V gives CDR1 ENHRY, CDR2 SYGVKD. The DNA of the CDR3 is TGTGCCATCAGTAGCACGGACAGGGGAAAAGCCGGGGAGCTGTTTTTT. The encoded protein is CAISSTDRGKAGELFF.

The chain combines TRBV7-8 with TRBJ2-7; 8 bases match TRBD2. V lost 4 bases to trimming and J lost 0 bases; unmatched junction nucleotides: 17. Germline lookup yields CDR1 SGHVS and CDR2 FQNEAQ. The CDR3 length is 19 residues. CDR3 DNA sequence: TGTGCCAGCAGCTCGCCGGGACTAGGGGGAATATCAGGCTCCTACGAGCAGTACTTC. It codes for CASSSPGLGGISGSYEQYF.

This clone was detected only once. The J gene is TRBJ2-1, the V gene TRBV29-1; no clear D. The V and J ends lost 7 bases and 1 base respectively, with 14 bases between them. The V gene's germline CDR1 is SQVTM and CDR2 ANQGSEA. The CDR3 spans 14 residues. For the CDR3, the DNA is TGCAGCGCCGTCCCGGGTGGGTCCTACAATGAGCAGTTCTTC. Translating it yields CSAVPGGSYNEQFF.

The chain carries TRBV5-1 and TRBJ2-2; 7 bases fit TRBD2. Germline loops: CDR1 SGHRS, CDR2 YFSETQ. The CDR3 loop spans 15 amino acids. Losses at the gene ends were 2 bases for V and 6 bases for J; bases not matched to a gene: 7. CDR3 amino acids: CASSFTAGDPGELFF. The DNA for the CDR3 is TGCGCCAGCAGCTTTACGGCGGGGGATCCCGGGGAGCTGTTTTTT.

The rearrangement uses TRBV3-1 (or the pseudogene TRBV3-2) and TRBJ2-7; TRBD1 matches 8 bases. Germline V gives CDR1 LGHDT, CDR2 YNNKEL (reference sequence). The CDR3 runs to 14 residues. The ends lost 6 bases at V and 2 bases at J; junction bases unmatched: 6. CDR3 region: CASRQTGETYEQYF. The CDR3 DNA reads TGTGCCAGCAGGCAGACAGGGGAGACCTACGAGCAGTACTTC.

The rearrangement uses TRBV9 and TRBJ1-1; TRBD1 is a possible D gene (5 bases). Germline V gene lookup returns CDR1 SGDLS and CDR2 YYNGEE. The CDR3 has 15 amino acids. Trimming took 5 bases from V and 9 from J, leaving 23 bases between them. The CDR3 loop is CASSSADGHVGKAFF. The DNA of the CDR3 is TGTGCCAGCAGTTCCGCGGATGGACACGTGGGTAAAGCTTTCTTT. The whole variable domain, filled in from reference TRBV9 and TRBJ1-1, reads DSGVTQTPKHLITATGQRVTLRCSPRSGDLSVYWYQQSLDQGLQFLIQYYNGEERAKGNILERFSAQQFPDLHSELNLSSLELGDSALYFCASSSADGHVGKAFFGQGTRLTVV.

The rearrangement uses TRBV4-1 and TRBJ2-1; 9 nucleotides align to TRBD2. Looked up from germline, CDR1 is MGHRA and CDR2 is YSYEKL. The CDR3 loop spans 15 amino acids. V shed 0 bases, J shed 9 bases, and the junction held 6 bases outside the gene matches. The CDR3 sequence: CASSQDPSGALEQFF. The CDR3 DNA follows: TGCGCCAGCAGCCAAGATCCTAGCGGGGCCCTTGAGCAGTTCTTC.

The chain recombines TRBV19 with TRBJ2-7, with 11 bases lining up with TRBD1. V trimming: 6 bases; J trimming: 6 bases; junction bases outside the gene matches: 16. Germline V CDR1 and CDR2: LNHDA, SQIVND (reference sequence). The CDR3 spans 17 residues. CDR3 sequence reads: CASSRRLPGQGDGEQYF. Written as DNA, the CDR3 is TGTGCCAGTAGCCGAAGATTACCGGGACAGGGGGATGGCGAGCAGTACTTC.

This chain uses TRBV3-1 (or the pseudogene TRBV3-2) with TRBJ1-3, with TRBD1 matching over 9 bases. This CDR3 comprises 16 residues. With 3 bases clipped from V and 3 bases from J, the junction kept 6 bases outside the gene matches. Germline V gene data show CDR1 as LGHDT and CDR2 as YNNKEL (reference sequence). The DNA for the CDR3 is TGTGCCAGCAGCCACCCGGGACAGGGTTATGGAAACACCATATATTTT. Translation: CASSHPGQGYGNTIYF.

This chain connects TRBV5-1 to TRBJ2-3; the D gene is possibly TRBD2 (6 bases). V lost 2 bases, J lost 0 bases, and 10 bases lay in between. This CDR3 is built from 15 residues. From germline, CDR1 is SGHRS and CDR2 YFSETQ. CDR3 sequence reads: CASSFAGTSTDTQYF. CDR3 in DNA: TGCGCCAGCAGCTTCGCAGGGACTAGCACAGATACGCAGTATTTT.

This chain links TRBV5-6 with TRBJ1-5, with D hard to call. The CDR3 contains 14 residues. CDR1 is SGHDT and CDR2 is YYEEEE in the germline V gene. V dropped 4 bases and J dropped 7 bases, with 15 bases sitting between them. CDR3 DNA: TGTGCCAGCAGCGCCCGGAGCATCCGGCAGCCCCAGCATTTT. Translating gives CASSARSIRQPQHF.

The rearrangement uses TRBV6-6 and TRBJ2-5, with 8 bases matching TRBD1. Trimming took 8 bases from V and 4 from J; bases not matched to a gene: 6. The CDR3 has 13 residues. The germline V gene encodes CDR1 MNHNY and CDR2 SVGAGI (reference sequence). This chain's CDR3 is CASWQGAGETQYF. The CDR3 nucleotides are TGTGCCAGCTGGCAGGGGGCGGGAGAGACCCAGTACTTC.